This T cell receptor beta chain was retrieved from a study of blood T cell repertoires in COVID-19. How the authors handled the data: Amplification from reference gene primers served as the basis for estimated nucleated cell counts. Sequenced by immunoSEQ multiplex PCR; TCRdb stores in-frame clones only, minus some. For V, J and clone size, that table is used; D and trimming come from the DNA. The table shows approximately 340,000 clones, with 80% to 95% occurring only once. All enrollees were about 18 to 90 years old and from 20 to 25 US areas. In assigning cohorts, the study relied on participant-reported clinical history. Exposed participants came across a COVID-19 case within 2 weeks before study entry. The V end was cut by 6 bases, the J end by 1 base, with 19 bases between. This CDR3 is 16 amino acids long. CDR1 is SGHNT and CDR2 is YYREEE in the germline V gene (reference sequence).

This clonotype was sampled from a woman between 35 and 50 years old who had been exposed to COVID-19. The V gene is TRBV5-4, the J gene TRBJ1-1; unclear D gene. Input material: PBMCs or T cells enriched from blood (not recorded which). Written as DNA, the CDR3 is TGTGCCAGCATGGCCCCGGGGATGAGTAGGAACACTGAAGCTTTCTTT. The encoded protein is CASMAPGMSRNTEAFF.